This T cell receptor beta chain stems from a study of blood T cells in healthy people across ages. The CDR3 consists of 14 residues. The V gene lost 0 bases and the J gene lost 0 bases, with 6 bases spanning the gap. The germline V gene encodes CDR1 SGHRS and CDR2 YFSETQ. Every donor gave roughly 9.6 milliliters of peripheral blood. It was with a sample-barcoded 5' primer and a J-beta primer mix that a second PCR of about 7 to 12 cycles was run. TCRdb called the 5' RACE reads again in MiXCR, with one record for every CDR3 protein. This sample yields roughly 1,500,000 distinct CDR3 sequences, of which 30% to 40% are seen a single time; around 11% belongs to the top ten.

The sequenced material came from blood. The origin of this receptor is a woman aged 25 to 45 in good health. This chain connects TRBV5-1 to TRBJ1-1; D is undetermined. The CDR3 sequence is CASSLDKMNTEAFF. The CDR3 DNA sequence: TGCGCCAGCAGCTTGGATAAGATGAACACTGAAGCTTTCTTT.